Listed below are T cell receptor beta chains from one sample, sequenced in a study of breast tumors, draining lymph nodes, adjacent tissues. A single record per CDR3 protein comes from TCRdb applying MiXCR to the multiplex PCR reads. The repertoire holds 47,000 or so distinct CDR3 sequences, 23% seen once, with under 9.5% in the top ten. Sequencing was carried out using breast tumor tissue. These TCRs come from a female donor with breast cancer. Some clones in this sample may be carry-over from other donors' samples. The CDR3 runs from the conserved cysteine through the conserved F or W. D genes are given only for firm matches. Size is omitted from some rows. Given values are once, few, many or a class for expanded clones.

v_gene: TRBV25-1; abundance: many; j_gene: TRBJ1-6; d_gene: .; CDR3nt: TGTGCCAGCAGTGACGTTGGAGGGCCCTCACCCCTCCACTTT; CDR3aa: CASSDVGGPSPLHF
v_gene: TRBV24-1; abundance: many; j_gene: TRBJ1-2; d_gene: .; CDR3nt: TGTGCCACCAGTGATCCCGGAGACTCTTGGCCTTATGGCTACACCTTC; CDR3aa: CATSDPGDSWPYGYTF
v_gene: TRBV2; abundance: many; j_gene: TRBJ1-4; d_gene: .; CDR3nt: TGTGCCAGCAGTGTCCGGGGAGGTAGTGAAAAACTGTTTTTT; CDR3aa: CASSVRGGSEKLFF
v_gene: TRBV5-1; abundance: many; j_gene: TRBJ1-2; d_gene: .; CDR3nt: TGCGCCAGCAGCTTTTCAGGGGACTATGGCTACACCTTC; CDR3aa: CASSFSGDYGYTF
v_gene: TRBV5-4; abundance: many; j_gene: TRBJ2-7; d_gene: .; CDR3nt: TGTGCCAGCACTAACGGAGGGGGAGGGGACTACGAGCAGTACTTC; CDR3aa: CASTNGGGGDYEQYF
v_gene: TRBV20-1; abundance: .; j_gene: TRBJ1-6; d_gene: .; CDR3nt: TGCAGTGCTAGAGATCCCCAGGGAGGAAATTCACCCCTCCACTTT; CDR3aa: CSARDPQGGNSPLHF
v_gene: TRBV24-1; abundance: many; j_gene: TRBJ1-2; d_gene: .; CDR3nt: TGTGCCACCAGTGGTGGGGGACGGGAAGGCTACACCTTC; CDR3aa: CATSGGGREGYTF
v_gene: TRBV20-1; abundance: few; j_gene: TRBJ2-6; d_gene: .; CDR3nt: TGCAGTGCCACCGGGGTCGGATGGGGCTCTGGGGCCAACGTCCTGACTTTC; CDR3aa: CSATGVGWGSGANVLTF
v_gene: TRBV7-9; abundance: once; j_gene: TRBJ2-5; d_gene: .; CDR3nt: TGTGCCAGCAGCCCAAGACAGGAACAAGAGACCCAGTACTTC; CDR3aa: CASSPRQEQETQYF
v_gene: TRBV6-1; abundance: few; j_gene: TRBJ2-5; d_gene: TRBD2; CDR3nt: TGTGCCAGCACCAAACTATGGGGGGGGGGGTTGGAGACCCAGTACTTC; CDR3aa: CASTKLWGGGLETQYF
v_gene: TRBV5-5; abundance: few; j_gene: TRBJ1-3; d_gene: .; CDR3nt: TGTGCCAGCAGCTTGGCCGGGAGACGCTCTGGAAACACCATATATTTT; CDR3aa: CASSLAGRRSGNTIYF
v_gene: TRBV20-1; abundance: many; j_gene: TRBJ2-2; d_gene: .; CDR3nt: TGCAGTGCTAGAGGGTATCGGGAGTTCAACACCGGGGAGCTGTTTTTT; CDR3aa: CSARGYREFNTGELFF
v_gene: TRBV30; abundance: many; j_gene: TRBJ1-2; d_gene: TRBD1; CDR3nt: TGTGCCTGGGATAGGGCCGGGACAGGGGGCTATTTACGTGGCTACACCTTC; CDR3aa: CAWDRAGTGGYLRGYTF
v_gene: TRBV3-1; abundance: .; j_gene: TRBJ2-5; d_gene: .; CDR3nt: TGTGCCAGCAGCCAATTGAGAGAGACCCAGTACTTC; CDR3aa: CASSQLRETQYF
v_gene: TRBV7-8; abundance: .; j_gene: TRBJ2-7; d_gene: TRBD2; CDR3nt: TGTGCCAGCAGCGAGTGCCCAGCGGGAGGGCCACCCTACGAGCAGTACTTC; CDR3aa: CASSECPAGGPPYEQYF
v_gene: TRBV5-1; abundance: .; j_gene: TRBJ1-1; d_gene: TRBD1; CDR3nt: TGCGCCAGCAGCGTAAGGACAGGGGGCTCTACTGAAGCTTTCTTT; CDR3aa: CASSVRTGGSTEAFF
v_gene: TRBV20-1; abundance: many; j_gene: TRBJ2-7; d_gene: .; CDR3nt: TGCAGTGCTGGGGTCGGGGTGGGGGAGCAGTACTTC; CDR3aa: CSAGVGVGEQYF
v_gene: TRBV10-3; abundance: many; j_gene: TRBJ2-7; d_gene: TRBD1; CDR3nt: TGTGCCATCAGTGGGAGGGACAGGTTGTACTTC; CDR3aa: CAISGRDRLYF
v_gene: TRBV15; abundance: many; j_gene: TRBJ1-6; d_gene: .; CDR3nt: TGTGCCACCAGCCCGGGACTTAAGGGTTCACCCCTCCACTTT; CDR3aa: CATSPGLKGSPLHF
v_gene: TRBV28; abundance: .; j_gene: TRBJ1-2; d_gene: .; CDR3nt: TGTGCCAGCCATCCCGGGGCAGCTTATGGCTACACCTTC; CDR3aa: CASHPGAAYGYTF
v_gene: TRBV9; abundance: many; j_gene: TRBJ2-3; d_gene: .; CDR3nt: TGTGCCAGCAGCGTAGACTCGGGAGTGGCAGATACGCAGTATTTT; CDR3aa: CASSVDSGVADTQYF
v_gene: TRBV7-6; abundance: many; j_gene: TRBJ2-7; d_gene: .; CDR3nt: TGTGCCAGCAGCTCCGTTGGGATTAGCGAGCAGTACTTC; CDR3aa: CASSSVGISEQYF
v_gene: TRBV28; abundance: many; j_gene: TRBJ1-2; d_gene: .; CDR3nt: TGTGCCAGCAGTTTACTATGGACCTATGGCTACACCTTC; CDR3aa: CASSLLWTYGYTF
v_gene: TRBV28; abundance: .; j_gene: TRBJ2-1; d_gene: TRBD2; CDR3nt: TGTGCCAGCAGACAGGGACTAGCGCAAGATGAGCAGTTCTTC; CDR3aa: CASRQGLAQDEQFF
v_gene: TRBV5-1; abundance: many; j_gene: TRBJ2-7; d_gene: .; CDR3nt: TGCGCCAGCAGCTGGCGACAAGGAGACGAGCAGTACTTC; CDR3aa: CASSWRQGDEQYF
v_gene: TRBV5-1; abundance: many; j_gene: TRBJ2-1; d_gene: TRBD2; CDR3nt: TGCGCCAGCTCTGGATTAGCGGGAGAACGTGAGCAGTTCTTC; CDR3aa: CASSGLAGEREQFF
v_gene: TRBV7-3; abundance: once; j_gene: TRBJ2-5; d_gene: .; CDR3nt: TGTGCCAGCAGCTACTCCAAGGAAGAAGAGACCCAGTACTTC; CDR3aa: CASSYSKEEETQYF
v_gene: TRBV19; abundance: .; j_gene: TRBJ2-3; d_gene: TRBD2; CDR3nt: TGTGCCAGTAAACAGCGGGGGGCAAGGGATACGCAGTATTTT; CDR3aa: CASKQRGARDTQYF
v_gene: TRBV5-1; abundance: many; j_gene: TRBJ1-4; d_gene: TRBD1; CDR3nt: TGCGCCAGCAGGTTTGACAGGGAGTCGTTAGGTGAAAAACTGTTTTTT; CDR3aa: CASRFDRESLGEKLFF
v_gene: TRBV6-5; abundance: .; j_gene: TRBJ1-1; d_gene: .; CDR3nt: TGTGCCAGCAGTTTTAACTTGGGGCACACTGAAGCTTTCTTT; CDR3aa: CASSFNLGHTEAFF
v_gene: TRBV11-2; abundance: many; j_gene: TRBJ2-7; d_gene: TRBD2; CDR3nt: TGTGCCAGCAGGGCAACTAGCGGGAGTATCTACGAGCAGTACTTC; CDR3aa: CASRATSGSIYEQYF
v_gene: TRBV6-6; abundance: many; j_gene: TRBJ1-2; d_gene: .; CDR3nt: TGTGCCAGCAGTTACGTTGCAGGGCCTAACTATGGCTACACCTTC; CDR3aa: CASSYVAGPNYGYTF
v_gene: TRBV7-2; abundance: .; j_gene: TRBJ1-1; d_gene: .; CDR3nt: TGTGCCAGCAGCCCTCCCCGGGGTCGCGCTTTCTTT; CDR3aa: CASSPPRGRAFF
v_gene: TRBV19; abundance: many; j_gene: TRBJ1-3; d_gene: TRBD1; CDR3nt: TGTGCCAGTAGTAAAGGGACAGTCTCTGGAAACACCATATATTTT; CDR3aa: CASSKGTVSGNTIYF
v_gene: TRBV20-1; abundance: many; j_gene: TRBJ2-1; d_gene: .; CDR3nt: TGCAGTGCTAGGCTAGTTAAGCGGAGCTCCTACAATGAGCAGTTCTTC; CDR3aa: CSARLVKRSSYNEQFF
v_gene: TRBV12-3/TRBV12-4; abundance: many; j_gene: TRBJ2-5; d_gene: .; CDR3nt: TGTGCCAGCAGCATGGTCGGGACTCCCCAAGAGACCCAGTACTTC; CDR3aa: CASSMVGTPQETQYF
v_gene: TRBV7-3; abundance: few; j_gene: TRBJ2-2; d_gene: .; CDR3nt: TGTGCCAGCAGCTTAAAGTATGGCGGGGAGCTGTTTTTT; CDR3aa: CASSLKYGGELFF
v_gene: TRBV12-3/TRBV12-4; abundance: many; j_gene: TRBJ1-4; d_gene: .; CDR3nt: TGTGCCAGCAGTTTGCAGCATAATGAAAAACTGTTTTTT; CDR3aa: CASSLQHNEKLFF
v_gene: TRBV5-6; abundance: many; j_gene: TRBJ2-7; d_gene: .; CDR3nt: TGTGCCAGCAGCTTGGCTGGGGGCGATTCCTACGAGCAGTACTTC; CDR3aa: CASSLAGGDSYEQYF
v_gene: TRBV5-4; abundance: .; j_gene: TRBJ2-3; d_gene: .; CDR3nt: TGTGCCCTCTCCGACCCCTGGGGGGAGGTCCCCCGAGATACGCAGTATTTT; CDR3aa: CALSDPWGEVPRDTQYF
v_gene: TRBV4-2; abundance: many; j_gene: TRBJ2-3; d_gene: .; CDR3nt: TGTGCCAGCAGCCAAGATTCAGGTCGGGATACGCAGTATTTT; CDR3aa: CASSQDSGRDTQYF
v_gene: TRBV6-1; abundance: many; j_gene: TRBJ1-5; d_gene: .; CDR3nt: TGTGCCAGCAGTGCAGGGAAGGGTCAGCCCCAGCATTTT; CDR3aa: CASSAGKGQPQHF